One sample yielded the 3 T cell receptor beta chains listed below, sequenced in a study of beta chain features in type 1 diabetes (dated by TCRdb to between 2018 and 2020). Libraries were made using the immunoSEQ multiplex PCR assay. All of the isolated RNA was reverse transcribed with the High Capacity cDNA Reverse Transcription Kit, so expressed TCRB transcripts were sequenced. The table comes from immuneACCESS by way of TCRdb, which keeps in-frame sequences with V and J called. Part of the clones is missing from these tables; in studies checked, under half for an unresolved V gene and the rest for unknown reasons. The sample has about 300,000 clones on record, about 8.5% of them singletons. More than 1% of the sample is taken by the ten largest. Sequenced input: central memory CD4+ T cells from blood. The source of these receptors is a woman between 18 and 29 years old in good health.

V gene TRBV7-3 combines with J gene TRBJ1-2; TRBD1 is a possible D gene (5 bases). The germline gives CDR1 SGHTA, CDR2 FQGTGA. CDR3 length equals 13 residues. The V end was cut by 3 bases, the J end by 4 bases, with 9 bases between. The CDR3 sequence: CASSFGTGYGYTF. Here the CDR3 DNA reads TGTGCCAGCAGCTTCGGCACAGGCTATGGCTACACCTTC.

This clone has a count of ten or more. CDR3 sequence: CASSSQLLTGANVLTF. The CDR3 nucleotides are TGTGCCAGCAGCTCTCAGCTTCTTACAGGGGCCAACGTCCTGACTTTC. The chain uses TRBV7-3 and TRBJ2-6; D is unresolved. With 4 bases removed from V and 4 bases from J, the gap between germline ends came to 14 bases. This CDR3 is 16 amino acids long. Germline V lookup: CDR1 SGHTA, CDR2 FQGTGA.

This rearrangement joins TRBV11-3 to TRBJ2-1, with no clear D. V was cut by 5 bases and J by 10 bases, with 18 bases left in between. Germline values: CDR1 SGHNT, CDR2 YENEEA. The CDR3 contains 14 residues. CDR3 bases: TGTGCCAGCAGCACCCAAGGCCAGGAAGACGAGCAGTTCTTC. It specifies CASSTQGQEDEQFF.